This TCR beta chain was observed in a study of glioma-infiltrating T cells after dendritic cell vaccination. Study summary: Autologous tumor lysate-pulsed dendritic cell vaccination was given between the early 2000s and the early 2010s.

Turning to this clone: The antigen is not known.

Study-level findings and limits: Estimated pretreatment TIL content predicted outcome after dendritic cell vaccination.

This CDR3 is 23 amino acids long. From germline, CDR1 is MNHEY and CDR2 SMNVEV (reference sequence). Losses at the gene ends were 0 bases for V and 1 base for J; bases not matched to a gene: 20. TCRdb's table, derived via immunoSEQ multiplex PCR, lists solely in-frame clones and lacks some. In the table there are just over 95,000 clones, about four fifths of which are singletons. No glioblastoma patient carried an isocitrate dehydrogenase mutation. The sequencing used blood, collected before dendritic cell vaccination. This chain links TRBV27 with TRBJ2-1; 11 bases fit TRBD2. The clonotype originates from a human donor with glioblastoma. The CDR3 nucleotides are TGTGCCAGCAGTTTATCGGGACAGAGTTTGGTAGCGGGAGGGCCGAGGTCCTACAATGAGCAGTTCTTC. This codes for CASSLSGQSLVAGGPRSYNEQFF.